The rows below give T cell receptor beta chains drawn from one sample of a study of T-cell memory formation after mild COVID-19. TCRdb recomputed calls from the 5' RACE reads with MiXCR, one row per CDR3 protein. Of 300,000 to 400,000 distinct CDR3 sequences listed, roughly 20% are singletons. Input material: PBMCs or a T cell subset sorted from them (not recorded which). These receptors were collected from an adult woman who had mild COVID-19 (a few samples of this study predate the infection). Cell type and time point are not known. The CDR3 runs from the conserved cysteine through the conserved F or W.

len	v_gene	j_gene	CDR3aa
15	TRBV4-1	TRBJ2-1	CASRGGSGGPGEQFF
14	TRBV20-1	TRBJ1-4	CSALGRTGIKKLFF
19	TRBV7-6	TRBJ2-1	CASSYDSIDVSPSYNEQFF
18	TRBV20-1	TRBJ1-6	CSARVGASTGDYNSPLHF
13	TRBV3-1	TRBJ2-7	CASSRSDNYEQYF
14	TRBV6-5	TRBJ2-5	CASSSSPRGQTQYF
15	TRBV5-1	TRBJ2-1	CASSHPGQGLHEQFF
15	TRBV9	TRBJ1-2	CASSVRMGGSYGYTF
14	TRBV11-2	TRBJ2-3	CASSSRTSVDTQYF
15	TRBV6-2/TRBV6-3	TRBJ1-2	CASSYFPPGDRGYTF
14	TRBV2	TRBJ2-2	CASERFANTGELFF
14	TRBV5-1	TRBJ1-1	CASSSDRGPTEAFF
15	TRBV6-6	TRBJ1-4	CASNVPGVTNEKLFF
15	TRBV20-1	TRBJ2-1	CSARGGLAGWSEQFF
15	TRBV6-2/TRBV6-3	TRBJ2-7	CASRKLAGMSYEQYF
15	TRBV6-5	TRBJ2-7	CASSPKGAYSYEQYF
15	TRBV9	TRBJ1-1	CASSVGGTANTEAFF